This T cell receptor beta chain was profiled in a study of chemoradiotherapy in HPV16-positive cancers. The V end lost 4 bases, the J end lost 2 bases, and 10 bases lay between the germline ends. Per the germline V gene, CDR1 is MNHEY and CDR2 is SVGAGI. This CDR3 comprises 14 residues. Study results and limitations: Candidate HPV-specific clones and E7-related TCR motifs grew in tumor during treatment.

The sample holds a few counts of this clone. The antigen is not known. Clones were read by immunoSEQ multiplex PCR, and TCRdb kept only the in-frame ones, dropping some. The sample holds 5,000 or so clones; 90% to 95% are singletons and the top ten take roughly 4%. This receptor was obtained from a human donor with HPV-associated anogenital cancer. The gene calls are TRBV6-5 and TRBJ2-3; D is perhaps TRBD1 or TRBD2 (5 bases each). The sample was gathered from a patient who underwent chemoradiotherapy. CDR3 amino acids: CASSLPGTTDTQYF. The CDR3 DNA reads as TGTGCCAGCAGTTTGCCAGGGACCACAGATACGCAGTATTTT.